This is a list of T cell receptor beta chains from one sample in a study of beta chain features in type 1 diabetes. Sequencing used immunoSEQ multiplex PCR; TCRdb keeps in-frame clones, though not all of them. The profile covers roughly 300,000 clones, with 13% to 15% appearing a single time and 0.015% to 0.02% taken by the ten largest. The sample was naive CD4+ T cells from blood. The receptors here all came from a man aged 30 to 45 with type 1 diabetes. The CDR3 runs from the conserved cysteine through the conserved F or W. D genes are given only for firm matches. Size is stated for part of the rows, as once, few or many counts, or as a class when the clone is expanded.

len | j_gene | abundance | d_gene | v_gene | CDR3nt | CDR3aa
14 | TRBJ2-5 | few | . | TRBV6-1 | TGTGCCAGCAGTGATTTAGGTGTCGGGGAGACCCAGTACTTC | CASSDLGVGETQYF
15 | TRBJ2-7 | . | . | TRBV14 | TGTGCCAGCAGCCAAGATTTTGGCAGGGCATACGAGCAGTACTTC | CASSQDFGRAYEQYF
14 | TRBJ2-7 | . | TRBD2 | TRBV9 | TGTGCCAGCAGCGGCACTAGCGGGAGTACCGAGCAGTACTTC | CASSGTSGSTEQYF
18 | TRBJ2-1 | . | TRBD2 | TRBV15 | TGTGCCACCAGCAGAGCAGGACTAGCGGGATTCTCCTACAATGAGCAGTTCTTC | CATSRAGLAGFSYNEQFF
11 | TRBJ2-1 | . | . | TRBV2 | TGTGCCAGCAGAGTGACTAGGGGGCAGTTCTTC | CASRVTRGQFF
15 | TRBJ1-5 | few | . | TRBV30 | TGTGCCTGGAGTGTCCCCAATCAGGGTTTTCAGCCCCAGCATTTT | CAWSVPNQGFQPQHF
14 | TRBJ2-7 | once | . | TRBV7-3 | TGTGCCAGCAGCCTCCAGAGGGCCTCCTACGAGCAGTACTTC | CASSLQRASYEQYF
14 | TRBJ1-5 | . | . | TRBV30 | TGTGCCTGGAGCCCGAGGGGGGGGTTCCAGCCCCAGCATTTT | CAWSPRGGFQPQHF
14 | TRBJ1-2 | few | . | TRBV6-5 | TGTGCCAGCTGCTCGGGGTACCGACCGACGGGCTACACCTTC | CASCSGYRPTGYTF
14 | TRBJ1-2 | . | TRBD1 | TRBV18 | TGTGCCAGCTCCCCGGGACAGGGGTTCTCTGGCTACACCTTC | CASSPGQGFSGYTF
13 | TRBJ2-7 | . | TRBD1 | TRBV29-1 | TGCAGCGCCGGGACAGAGGTTTTTTACGAGCAGTACTTC | CSAGTEVFYEQYF
17 | TRBJ2-2 | . | TRBD1 | TRBV4-3 | TGCGCCAGCAGCCAAGAGGGGGGACAGGGGGCAACCGGGGAGCTGTTTTTT | CASSQEGGQGATGELFF
19 | TRBJ2-7 | . | TRBD2 | TRBV19 | TGTGCCAGTAGTATCCGGTTTCGACACACCGGGACTAGCTCCTACGAGCAGTACTTC | CASSIRFRHTGTSSYEQYF
15 | TRBJ2-7 | . | TRBD2 | TRBV6-1 | TGTGCCAGCAGCCGGGGACTAGCGGCTACCTACGAGCAGTACTTC | CASSRGLAATYEQYF
15 | TRBJ2-5 | few | . | TRBV7-2 | TGTGCCAGCAGCTTAGGACAGCTTCGCCAAGAGACCCAGTACTTC | CASSLGQLRQETQYF
14 | TRBJ2-1 | . | TRBD1 | TRBV28 | TGTGCCAGCAGGACAGGGGTGACATACAATGAGCAGTTCTTC | CASRTGVTYNEQFF
13 | TRBJ1-2 | . | . | TRBV6-5 | TGTGCCAGCAGGCGCGACACTAACTATGGCTACACCTTC | CASRRDTNYGYTF
13 | TRBJ1-2 | . | . | TRBV30 | TGTGCCTGGAGTGTGAGGGGGGGGCTCGGCTACACCTTC | CAWSVRGGLGYTF
12 | TRBJ1-2 | few | . | TRBV9 | TGTGCCAGCAGCGTAGGGGGAGGTGGCTACACCTTC | CASSVGGGGYTF
14 | TRBJ1-5 | . | . | TRBV19 | TGTGCCAGTAGGATCCCCGGGATTTATCAGCCCCAGCATTTT | CASRIPGIYQPQHF
11 | TRBJ1-1 | . | . | TRBV28 | TGTGCCGCTCTCGGTAACACTGAAGCTTTCTTT | CAALGNTEAFF
15 | TRBJ2-5 | . | . | TRBV4-2 | TGTGCCAGCAGCCAAGTGGGACATAACCAAGAGACCCAGTACTTC | CASSQVGHNQETQYF
14 | TRBJ2-2 | few | TRBD1 | TRBV28 | TGTGCCAGCCACAGGGGGCAGAACACCGGGGAGCTGTTTTTT | CASHRGQNTGELFF
15 | TRBJ2-1 | few | TRBD2 | TRBV7-2 | TGTGCCAGCAGCCCGTGGACTAGCGGGAACTATGAGCAGTTCTTC | CASSPWTSGNYEQFF
16 | TRBJ2-1 | . | TRBD2 | TRBV18 | TGTGCCAGCTCCCAAAGTGGAGCGGGGATCTACAATGAGCAGTTCTTC | CASSQSGAGIYNEQFF
13 | TRBJ2-5 | few | . | TRBV25-1 | TGTGCCAGTCACCTCTCTGGGGGGGAGACCCAGTACTTC | CASHLSGGETQYF
11 | TRBJ1-1 | . | . | TRBV7-2 | TGTGCCAGCAGCTTAAACTTTGAAGCTTTCTTT | CASSLNFEAFF
16 | TRBJ1-1 | . | TRBD1 | TRBV7-2 | TGTGCCAGCAGCCGCGGGACAGGGGGCTTGAACACTGAAGCTTTCTTT | CASSRGTGGLNTEAFF
12 | TRBJ2-4 | . | . | TRBV5-4 | TGTGCCAGCATGAGTCAGGGAAACATTCAGTACTTC | CASMSQGNIQYF
15 | TRBJ2-3 | . | . | TRBV7-9 | TGTGCCAGCAGCTTCCAGCGGGCGAGCACAGATACGCAGTATTTT | CASSFQRASTDTQYF
13 | TRBJ2-7 | few | TRBD1 | TRBV2 | TGTGCCAGCAGCCCGGATCGGGACAGGAGGACTCTCTTC | CASSPDRDRRTLF
15 | TRBJ2-2 | few | TRBD2 | TRBV5-4 | TGTGCCAGCAGCTTTCAGCGGGAGCGGCCCGGGGAGCTGTTTTTT | CASSFQRERPGELFF